These 25 T cell receptor beta chains were sequenced from one sample in a study of T cell responses to AZD1222 COVID-19 vaccine. Some clones are missing from TCRdb's copy, which holds only in-frame ones; the method was immunoSEQ multiplex PCR. Here the sample spans 75,000 to 95,000 clones, less than 95% being singletons. Sample: peripheral blood, taken 28 days after the second AZD1222 dose. Source of these receptors: an adult who received the AZD1222 COVID-19 vaccine.

V usage is TRBV3-1 (or the pseudogene TRBV3-2) and J usage is TRBJ1-5; possibly TRBD1 for D (5 bases). Germline V gives CDR1 LGHDT, CDR2 YNNKEL (reference sequence). This CDR3 contains 15 residues. V shed 8 bases and J shed 0 bases, with 14 bases lying between them. CDR3 coding DNA: TGTGCCAGCCGCCCAGGGACCTATAGCAATCAGCCCCAGCATTTT. Protein: CASRPGTYSNQPQHF.

The chain uses TRBV7-9 and TRBJ1-5; D uncertain. Trimming left V 1 base short and J 3 bases short, with 13 bases between. The CDR3 runs 16 residues. Germline lookup yields CDR1 SEHNR and CDR2 FQNEAQ (reference sequence). DNA for the CDR3: TGTGCCAGCAGCTTAGGGGCCGGAGCGGCCAATCAGCCCCAGCATTTT. Protein product: CASSLGAGAANQPQHF.

This rearrangement joins TRBV10-3 to TRBJ2-7; the match to TRBD1 covers 8 bases. J gave up 2 bases and V 3 bases, and 6 bases lay outside the gene matches. This CDR3 is built from 15 residues. CDR1 ENHRY and CDR2 SYGVKD come from the germline V gene. CDR3 coding DNA: TGTGCCATCAGTGAACGGGGACAGGTACCCTACGAGCAGTACTTC. Residues: CAISERGQVPYEQYF.

The chain links TRBV9 to TRBJ2-1; 11 bases align to TRBD2. Trimming at V came to 4 bases and at J to 7 bases, leaving 16 bases not matched to a gene. The CDR3 loop spans 18 amino acids. CDR1 is SGDLS, CDR2 YYNGEE, per germline. CDR3 sequence (DNA): TGTGCCAGCAGCCCAGGGACTAGCGGAGTCCATCTAGAGAATGAGCAGTTCTTC. Amino acid sequence: CASSPGTSGVHLENEQFF.

This clone was observed a handful of times. This chain connects TRBV29-1 to TRBJ2-5; TRBD1 matches 7 bases. V shed 7 bases, J shed 1 base, and the junction held 6 bases outside the gene matches. The germline V gene has CDR1 SQVTM and CDR2 ANQGSEA. The CDR3 sequence is 13 residues long. CDR3 loop: CSASGTVQETQYF. CDR3 coding DNA: TGCAGCGCCTCGGGGACAGTCCAAGAGACCCAGTACTTC.

This clone was picked up one time. The chain links TRBV7-2 to TRBJ2-7; tentatively, D is TRBD2 (5 bases). Germline CDR1 is SGHTA and CDR2 is FQGNSA. V was cut by 2 bases and J by 7 bases, with 9 bases left in between. There are 12 residues in the CDR3. The DNA of the CDR3 is TGTGCCAGCAGCTTACGAGGGCTGGAGCAGTACTTC. This codes for CASSLRGLEQYF. Based on the CDR3 plus reference TRBV7-2 and TRBJ2-7, the full variable domain is GAGVSQSPSNKVTEKGKDVELRCDPISGHTALYWYRQSLGQGLEFLIYFQGNSAPDKSGLPSDRFSAERTGGSVSTLTIQRTQQEDSAVYLCASSLRGLEQYFGPGTRLTVT.

The chain has TRBV30 and TRBJ1-5; 8 bases line up with TRBD1. Germline CDR1 is GTSNPN and CDR2 is SVGIG (reference sequence). This CDR3 spans 15 amino acids. The junction had 11 bases not matched to a gene; V was cut back by 5 bases and J by 5 bases. The CDR3 region is CAWGTPGQAYQPQHF. For the CDR3, the DNA is TGTGCCTGGGGTACACCGGGACAGGCTTATCAGCCCCAGCATTTT.

V usage is TRBV28 and J usage is TRBJ2-7, with D perhaps TRBD1 (6 bases). V lost 4 bases to trimming and J lost 3 bases, with 22 bases between them. Germline-derived CDR1 and CDR2 are MDHEN and SYDVKM. The CDR3 runs to 17 residues. CDR3 nucleotide sequence: TGTGCCAGCAGTTCTCAGGTGGGTACGGACAGCATCTACGAGCAGTACTTC. This translates into CASSSQVGTDSIYEQYF.

The V and J genes are TRBV5-6 and TRBJ2-6; perhaps D is TRBD1 or TRBD2 (5 bases each). Between the trimmed V and J ends, which lost 9 bases and 0 bases, there was a span of 19 bases. This CDR3 region has 17 residues. The V gene's germline CDR1 is SGHDT and CDR2 YYEEEE. In DNA, the CDR3 is TGTGCCACCGTGTTGAGGGCAGGGAACTCTGGGGCCAACGTCCTGACTTTC. Residues: CATVLRAGNSGANVLTF.

The J gene is TRBJ2-1, the V gene TRBV11-2, with no clear D. CDR3 length equals 13 residues. Germline V gives CDR1 SGHAT, CDR2 FQNNGV. Trimming shortened V by 1 base and J by 4 bases, and 5 bases separated the two germline ends. DNA for the CDR3: TGTGCCAGCAGCTTAGTGGATTACAATGAGCAGTTCTTC. Protein: CASSLVDYNEQFF.

The chain combines TRBV29-1 with TRBJ1-2, with D tentatively TRBD1 (5 bases). The V gene lost 3 bases and the J gene lost 6 bases, with 11 bases spanning the gap. CDR3 size: 12 residues. Per germline, CDR1 SQVTM and CDR2 ANQGSEA. CDR3 protein: CSVDRAGHGYTF. The CDR3 DNA reads TGCAGCGTTGACAGGGCTGGACATGGCTACACCTTC. The variable domain in full, completed from reference TRBV29-1 and TRBJ1-2, reads SAVISQKPSRDICQRGTSLTIQCQVDSQVTMMFWYRQQPGQSLTLIATANQGSEATYESGFVIDKFPISRPNLTFSTLTVSNMSPEDSSIYLCSVDRAGHGYTFGSGTRLTVV.

The chain employs TRBV15 and TRBJ2-5, with 7 positions matching TRBD2. The CDR3 extends over 14 amino acids. V gave up 0 bases and J gave up 10 bases; unmatched junction bases: 8. CDR1 is LNHNV, CDR2 YYDKDF, per germline (reference sequence). The CDR3 here is CATSRDWGGLGQYF. CDR3 in DNA: TGTGCCACCAGCAGAGATTGGGGAGGGCTGGGCCAGTACTTC.

This chain uses TRBV5-6 with TRBJ1-1, with D possibly being TRBD1 (5 bases). The CDR3 has 15 amino acids. The germline CDR1 and CDR2 sequences are SGHDT and YYEEEE. Deletions cut 4 bases from V and 6 bases from J, with 19 bases between. The CDR3 loop is CASSQPFSGPPEAFF. The DNA of the CDR3 is TGTGCCAGCAGCCAGCCGTTTTCGGGGCCCCCTGAAGCTTTCTTT.

This clone qualifies as medium-sized. This chain uses TRBV10-3 with TRBJ2-6; D perhaps matches TRBD2 (6 bases). Germline V gene sequence: CDR1 ENHRY, CDR2 SYGVKD. The CDR3 extends over 15 amino acids. V lost 2 bases to trimming and J lost 3 bases, with 8 bases between them. CDR3 loop: CAISEREDGANVLTF. CDR3 DNA: TGTGCCATCAGTGAGAGGGAGGATGGGGCCAACGTCCTGACTTTC.

The chain employs TRBV9 and TRBJ2-1, with TRBD2 as a possible D gene (5 bases). The CDR3 spans 16 residues. V was shortened by 1 base and J by 3 bases, with 14 bases between the two germline ends. CDR1 SGDLS and CDR2 YYNGEE come from the germline V gene. The CDR3: CASSVLALASYNEQFF. The CDR3 bases are TGTGCCAGCAGCGTATTAGCTCTAGCCAGCTACAATGAGCAGTTCTTC.

The chain recombines TRBV2 with TRBJ1-1; 7 bases fit TRBD1. The trim removed 5 bases at V and 5 bases at J, leaving 8 bases unmatched. The CDR3 loop spans 14 amino acids. In germline, CDR1 is SNHLY, CDR2 FYNNEI. The CDR3 spells CASSSTGKRTEAFF. The CDR3 nucleotides read TGTGCCAGCAGTTCGACAGGGAAGAGGACTGAAGCTTTCTTT.

The rearrangement uses TRBV6-2 or TRBV6-3 and TRBJ2-7; 9 bases match TRBD1. The V gene end was trimmed by 6 bases and the J gene end by 4 bases; junction bases not matched to a gene: 4. The CDR3 spans 13 residues. Germline V lookup: CDR1 MNHEY, CDR2 SVGEGT. This CDR3 is CASSPGTGYEQYF. DNA for the CDR3: TGTGCCAGCAGCCCCGGGACAGGGTACGAGCAGTACTTC.

The chain employs TRBV7-2 and TRBJ1-2; D is possibly TRBD1 (5 bases). The CDR3 is made up of 16 amino acids. Germline-derived CDR1 and CDR2 are SGHTA and FQGNSA. The V end was cut by 5 bases, the J end by 2 bases, with 18 bases between. Here the CDR3 DNA reads TGTGCCAGCAGCCCCTGGGGGGTTCAAGCCAACTATGGCTACACCTTC. Encoded protein: CASSPWGVQANYGYTF.

This clone was detected only once. This rearrangement joins TRBV5-1 to TRBJ2-3, with D unclear. Per germline, CDR1 SGHRS and CDR2 YFSETQ. The germline V and J ends were trimmed by 0 bases and 6 bases, with 17 bases remaining between them. The CDR3 sequence is 16 residues long. The CDR3 region has the DNA TGCGCCAGCAGCTTGGGGGCAGCGTCAAACGGGGATACGCAGTATTTT. Residues: CASSLGAASNGDTQYF.

V usage is TRBV11-2 and J usage is TRBJ2-7; 8 nucleotides line up with TRBD2. Trimming took 0 bases from V and 3 from J; bases not matched to a gene: 1. CDR1 SGHAT and CDR2 FQNNGV come from the germline V gene. The length of the CDR3 is 14 residues. The CDR3 region has the DNA TGTGCCAGCAGCTTAGAACTAGCGGTCTACGAGCAGTACTTC. It encodes CASSLELAVYEQYF.

This chain joins TRBV27 and TRBJ2-3; 11 bases are a match to TRBD2. Per the germline V gene, CDR1 is MNHEY and CDR2 is SMNVEV (reference sequence). The CDR3 has 18 amino acids. After removal of 3 bases from V and 2 bases from J, the junction contained 10 bases not matched to a gene. This CDR3 reads CASSFLIAGGPDTDTQYF. The CDR3 nucleotides read TGTGCCAGCAGTTTCCTCATAGCGGGAGGGCCCGACACAGATACGCAGTATTTT.

V usage is TRBV24-1 and J usage is TRBJ2-1; the D gene could be TRBD1 or TRBD2 (5 bases each). Germline CDR1 KGHDR, CDR2 SFDVKD. V was cut by 6 bases and J by 9 bases, with 8 bases left in between. This CDR3 has 11 amino acids. The CDR3 sequence is CATSRGREQFF. CDR3 nucleotides: TGTGCCACCAGTAGGGGACGTGAGCAGTTCTTC.

The chain couples TRBV7-2 to TRBJ1-4; 9 bases match TRBD1. Trimming cost V 3 bases and J 4 bases; bases outside gene matches: 3. Germline-derived CDR1 and CDR2 are SGHTA and FQGNSA. The CDR3 runs 15 residues. CDR3 residues: CASSFLGQGNEKLFF. CDR3 DNA: TGTGCCAGCAGCTTTTTGGGACAGGGTAATGAAAAACTGTTTTTT.

The J gene is TRBJ2-3, the V gene TRBV27, with 8 bases matching TRBD2. Germline V gene sequence: CDR1 MNHEY, CDR2 SMNVEV (reference sequence). Germline trimming cut 3 bases from V and 1 base from J; bases unmatched to any gene: 0. This CDR3 spans 14 amino acids. CDR3 bases: TGTGCCAGCAGTTTGACTAGCGGCACAGATACGCAGTATTTT. It translates to CASSLTSGTDTQYF.

The rearrangement links TRBV19 to TRBJ1-4; tentative D call: TRBD1 (5 bases). This CDR3 spans 15 amino acids. Trimming cost V 6 bases and J 0 bases, with 11 bases left between them. The germline V gene has CDR1 LNHDA and CDR2 SQIVND (reference sequence). CDR3 sequence: CASSRQSATNEKLFF. For the CDR3, the DNA is TGTGCCAGTAGCAGACAGAGTGCAACTAATGAAAAACTGTTTTTT. Supplemented by reference TRBV19 and TRBJ1-4, the full variable domain reads DGGITQSPKYLFRKEGQNVTLSCEQNLNHDAMYWYRQDPGQGLRLIYYSQIVNDFQKGDIAEGYSVSREKKESFPLTVTSAQKNPTAFYLCASSRQSATNEKLFFGSGTQLSVL.